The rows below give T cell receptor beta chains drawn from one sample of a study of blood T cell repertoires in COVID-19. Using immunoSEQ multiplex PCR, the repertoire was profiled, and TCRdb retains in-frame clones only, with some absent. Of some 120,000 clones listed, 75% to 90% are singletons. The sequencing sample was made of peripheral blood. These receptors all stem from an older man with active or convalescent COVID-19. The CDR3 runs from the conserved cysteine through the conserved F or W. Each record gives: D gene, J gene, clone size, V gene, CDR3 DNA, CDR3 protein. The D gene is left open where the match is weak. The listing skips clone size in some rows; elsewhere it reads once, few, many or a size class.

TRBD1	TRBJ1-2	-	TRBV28	TGTGCCAGCAGTTTCCTCCGGACAGGGACTGGCTACACCTTC	CASSFLRTGTGYTF
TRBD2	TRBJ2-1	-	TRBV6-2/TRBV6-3	TGTGCCAGCAGTACACACAGGGGTGCCTCGGGACTAGCGGGAGCATATGAGCAGTTCTTC	CASSTHRGASGLAGAYEQFF
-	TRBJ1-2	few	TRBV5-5	TGTGCCAGCAGCTTGGGACAGAACTATGGCTACACCTTC	CASSLGQNYGYTF
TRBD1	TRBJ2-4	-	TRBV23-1	TGCGCCAGCAGTCACAAGGACAGGAAGGGCATTCAGTACTTC	CASSHKDRKGIQYF
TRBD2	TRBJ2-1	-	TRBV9	TGTGCCAGCAGCGTAGCTGGACTAGCGGGAGTTTACAATGAGCAGTTCTTC	CASSVAGLAGVYNEQFF
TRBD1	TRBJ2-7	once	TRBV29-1	TGCAGCGTGGGCCGGGACAGCCACGAGCAGTACTTC	CSVGRDSHEQYF
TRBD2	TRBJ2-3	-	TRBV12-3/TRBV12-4	TGTGCCAGCAGAGGGACTAACACAGATACGCAGTATTTT	CASRGTNTDTQYF
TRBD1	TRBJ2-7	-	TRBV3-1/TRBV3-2	TGTGCCACTAAAGGATACAGGGGTTCCTACGAGCAGTACTTC	CATKGYRGSYEQYF
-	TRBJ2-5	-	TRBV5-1	TGCGCCAGCAGCTTTTCCGGCGGAGAGACCCAGTACTTC	CASSFSGGETQYF
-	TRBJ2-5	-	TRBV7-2	TGTGCCAGCAGCCCTCGACAGTACCAAGAGACCCAGTACTTC	CASSPRQYQETQYF
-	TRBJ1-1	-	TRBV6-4	TGTGCCAGCAGTTCACGGGCGGGGGGCCCTGAAGCTTTCTTT	CASSSRAGGPEAFF
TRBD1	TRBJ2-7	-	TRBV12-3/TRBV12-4	TGTGCCAGCAGTTCGGGACAGATGGTGAAGTACTTC	CASSSGQMVKYF
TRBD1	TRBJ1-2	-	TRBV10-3	TGTGCCATCAGTGAACCAGACAGGGGGTTCCTCTATGGCTACACCTTC	CAISEPDRGFLYGYTF
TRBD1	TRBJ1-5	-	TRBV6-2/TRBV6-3	TGTGCCAGCAGCAAGACAGGGAGTAGCTATAGCAATCAGCCCCAGCATTTT	CASSKTGSSYSNQPQHF
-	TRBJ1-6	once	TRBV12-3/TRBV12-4	TGTGCCAGCAGTTTAGGTGGCAACTCACCCCTCCACTTT	CASSLGGNSPLHF
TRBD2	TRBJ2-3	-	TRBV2	TGTGCCAGCAGTGGGGGACTAGCGACAGATACGCAGTATTTT	CASSGGLATDTQYF
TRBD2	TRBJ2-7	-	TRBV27	TGTGCCAGCACCAACCCCACTAGCGGGAAGGGCTACGAGCAGTACTTC	CASTNPTSGKGYEQYF
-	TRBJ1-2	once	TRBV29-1	TGCAGCGTTGAGGACAGTAACTATGGCTACACCTTC	CSVEDSNYGYTF
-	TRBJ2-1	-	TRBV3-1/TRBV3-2	TGTGCCAGCAGCCAGTCCGACAATGAGCAGTTCTTC	CASSQSDNEQFF
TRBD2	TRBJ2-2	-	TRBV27	TGTGCCAGCAGTCCTGCCCTAGCGGGAGGGCCAGGGACCGGGGAGCTGTTTTTT	CASSPALAGGPGTGELFF
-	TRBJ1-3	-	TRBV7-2	TGTGCCAGCAGCTTAATGACTCCGGACTCTGGAAACACCATATATTTT	CASSLMTPDSGNTIYF
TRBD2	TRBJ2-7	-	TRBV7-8	TGTGCCAGCAGCTTAGTTACGGATACTAGCGGGACTTACGAGCAGTACTTC	CASSLVTDTSGTYEQYF
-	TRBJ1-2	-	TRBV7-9	TGTGCCAGCAGCTTCCCAGGGATTGGCTACACCTTC	CASSFPGIGYTF
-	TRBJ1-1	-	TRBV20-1	TGCAGTGGGACACGGCTAACTGAAGCTTTCTTT	CSGTRLTEAFF
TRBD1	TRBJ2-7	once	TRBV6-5	TGTGCCAGCAGTCCGACCGGGACAGTGACCCACGAGCAGTACTTC	CASSPTGTVTHEQYF
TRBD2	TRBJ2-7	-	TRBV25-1	TGTGCCAGCAGGGGCTTTGCGGGAGACGAGCAGTACTTC	CASRGFAGDEQYF
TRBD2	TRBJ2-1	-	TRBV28	TGTGCCAGCAGTCTAGCGGGGGGGCCCAATGAGCAGTTCTTC	CASSLAGGPNEQFF
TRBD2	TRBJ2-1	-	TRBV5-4	TGTGCCAGCAGCTTGCCCGCGGGAGGGGAGCAGTTCTTC	CASSLPAGGEQFF
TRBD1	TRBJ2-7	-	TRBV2	TGTGCCAGCAGTGACCGACAGGGGGATGTGAAGCAGTACTTC	CASSDRQGDVKQYF
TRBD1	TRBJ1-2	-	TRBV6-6	TGTGCCAGCAGACGACAGGGGGCGGATGGCTACACCTTC	CASRRQGADGYTF
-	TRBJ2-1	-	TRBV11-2	TGTGCCAGCAGTCCAGGGTCGGTTTACAATGAGCAGTTCTTC	CASSPGSVYNEQFF
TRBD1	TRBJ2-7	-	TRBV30	TGTGCCGGCGGGACAGGGGGCACTAGCGAAGCCTACGAGCAGTACTTC	CAGGTGGTSEAYEQYF
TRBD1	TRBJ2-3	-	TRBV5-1	TGCGCCAGCAGCTTGGATTCCGGGACAGTCCGTGTAGATACGCAGTATTTT	CASSLDSGTVRVDTQYF